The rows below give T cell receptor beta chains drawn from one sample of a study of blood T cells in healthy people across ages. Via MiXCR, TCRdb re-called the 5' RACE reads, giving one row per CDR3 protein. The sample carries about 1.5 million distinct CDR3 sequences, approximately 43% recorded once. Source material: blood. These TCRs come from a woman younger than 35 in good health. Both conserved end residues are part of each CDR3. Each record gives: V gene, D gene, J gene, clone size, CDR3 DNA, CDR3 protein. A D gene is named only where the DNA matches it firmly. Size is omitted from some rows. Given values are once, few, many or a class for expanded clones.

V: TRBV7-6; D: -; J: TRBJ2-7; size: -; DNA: TGTGCCAGCAGCGCAACCGGGACGGTAGGCTCCTACGAGCAGTACTTC; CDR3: CASSATGTVGSYEQYF
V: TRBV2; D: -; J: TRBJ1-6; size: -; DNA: TGTGCCAGCAGGGCAACGGACAACTATAATTCACCCCTCCACTTT; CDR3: CASRATDNYNSPLHF
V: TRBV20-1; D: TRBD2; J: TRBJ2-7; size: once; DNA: TGCAGTGCTAGAGATAGCGCGGGGGGACTCGACGAGCAGTACTTC; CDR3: CSARDSAGGLDEQYF
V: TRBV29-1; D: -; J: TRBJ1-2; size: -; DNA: TGCAGCGTCGCTCCAGGGGACTATGGCTACACCTTC; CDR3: CSVAPGDYGYTF
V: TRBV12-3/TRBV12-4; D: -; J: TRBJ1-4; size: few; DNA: TGTGCCAGCAGTGACCGAGATGCCCGGAAACTGTTTTTT; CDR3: CASSDRDARKLFF
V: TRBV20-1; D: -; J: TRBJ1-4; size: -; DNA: TGCAGTGCTAGCACAGGGTCATGGTATGAAAAACTGTTTTTT; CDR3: CSASTGSWYEKLFF
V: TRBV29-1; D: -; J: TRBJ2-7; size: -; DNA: TGCAGCGTTGAATATGGCTACAATGAGCAGTACTTC; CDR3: CSVEYGYNEQYF
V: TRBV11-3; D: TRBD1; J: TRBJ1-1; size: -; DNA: TGTGCCAGCAGCCAGGGACAGCCTCCCACTGAAGCTTTCTTT; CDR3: CASSQGQPPTEAFF
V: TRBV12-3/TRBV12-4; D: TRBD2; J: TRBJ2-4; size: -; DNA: TGTGCCAGCAGAGGGGACTACCAACTCATTCAGTACTTC; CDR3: CASRGDYQLIQYF
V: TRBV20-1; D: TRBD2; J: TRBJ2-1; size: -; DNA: TGCAGTGCTAGCCGAACTTTTGGGGGAGGGCCTTACAATGAGCAGTTCTTC; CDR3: CSASRTFGGGPYNEQFF
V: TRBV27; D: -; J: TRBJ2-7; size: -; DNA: TGTGCCGGCATGGGGTGGGGCGCGCGATACGAGCAGTACTTC; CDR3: CAGMGWGARYEQYF
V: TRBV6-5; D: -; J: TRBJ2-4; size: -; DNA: TGTGCCAGCAGTTACTCGAGGCCTCTTCGGGCCCAAAAAAACATTCAGTACTTC; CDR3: CASSYSRPLRAQKNIQYF
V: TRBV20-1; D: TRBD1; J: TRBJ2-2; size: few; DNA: TGCAGTGCGAGGGACAGCCATCGTATAAACACCGGGGAGCTGTTTTTT; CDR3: CSARDSHRINTGELFF
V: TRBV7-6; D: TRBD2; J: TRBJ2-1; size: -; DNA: TGTGCCAGCAGCTTAGTAGTGTCTAGCGGCCATTACTCCTACAATGAGCAGTTCTTC; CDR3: CASSLVVSSGHYSYNEQFF
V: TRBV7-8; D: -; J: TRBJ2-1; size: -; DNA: TGTGCCAGCAGCCCTCAGCCCCAGGGGCCCAATGAGCAGTTCTTC; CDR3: CASSPQPQGPNEQFF
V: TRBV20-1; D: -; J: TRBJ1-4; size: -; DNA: TGCAGTGCCCTACTCCGGGGGACTAATGAAAAACTGTTTTTT; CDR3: CSALLRGTNEKLFF
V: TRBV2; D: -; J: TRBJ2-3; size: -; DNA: TGTGCCTCAAGGAAGACTATCTACACCTTCGCTAGCACAGATACGCAGTATTTT; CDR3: CASRKTIYTFASTDTQYF
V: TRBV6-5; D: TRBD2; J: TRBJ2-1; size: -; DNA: TGTGCCAGCAGTAGAGGACTAGCAGATGTCTACGAGCAGTTCTTC; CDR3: CASSRGLADVYEQFF
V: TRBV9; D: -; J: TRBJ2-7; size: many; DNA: TGTGCCAGCAGCGTAGATTCTTCCACCTCCTACGAGCAGTACTTC; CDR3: CASSVDSSTSYEQYF